This T cell receptor (beta chain) was found in a study of CD8 T cells in Susac syndrome. Germline assignment: CDR1 SEHNR and CDR2 FQNEAQ (reference sequence). The CDR3 has 12 residues. The V gene lost 5 bases and the J gene lost 6 bases, with 8 bases spanning the gap. The authors reverse transcribed roughly 0.5 to 1 ug RNA with random hexamers. TCRdb redid the calling of the immunoSEQ multiplex PCR reads with MiXCR, one entry per CDR3 protein. Of about 200,000 distinct CDR3 sequences listed, 90% to 95% are singletons. The clonotype originates from a human donor with multiple sclerosis. J is TRBJ2-1 and V is TRBV7-9; D not certain. Material: CD4+ T cells from PBMCs. The CDR3 loop reads CASSQPPNEQFF. The DNA for the CDR3 is TGTGCCAGCAGCCAACCCCCCAATGAGCAGTTCTTC. The whole variable domain, filled in from reference TRBV7-9 and TRBJ2-1, reads DTGVSQNPRHKITKRGQNVTFRCDPISEHNRLYWYRQTLGQGPEFLTYFQNEAQLEKSRLLSDRFSAERPKGSFSTLEIQRTEQGDSAMYLCASSQPPNEQFFGPGTRLTVL.